This TCR beta chain comes out of a study of shared clonotypes between healthy human individuals. V lost 1 base and J lost 6; bases outside the gene matches: 2. The CDR3 covers 14 residues. Germline V gene lookup returns CDR1 LNHDA and CDR2 SQIVND (reference sequence). This clone came up once. Data came from immunoSEQ multiplex PCR; TCRdb stores just in-frame clones and leaves some out. The repertoire includes roughly 700,000 clones, about nine tenths of them detected once, and about 33% sits in the top ten. Sequences were obtained from memory CD8+ T cells from PBMCs. Subset defined: CD45RO+ cells pooled with CCR7-negative TemRA cells. V and J are TRBV19 and TRBJ2-3, with TRBD2 matching over 9 bases. The origin of this receptor is a man younger than 35 in good health. Some clones in this sample may be carry-over from other donors' samples. The CDR3 reads CASSIGLAGDTQYF. The CDR3 DNA is TGTGCCAGTAGTATAGGGCTAGCGGGGGATACGCAGTATTTT.